Listed here is a single TCR beta chain. The antigen is unknown. This sample stems from a study of shared clonotypes between healthy human individuals. Study results and caveats: Limited genetic and exposure-history diversity came from having few donors. Among non-shared clonotypes, generation probabilities were lower than among those shared by all four donors. Memory subsets generally showed lower estimated richness than naive subsets.

Each replicate PCR on the sorted subsets used 150 to 200 ng DNA (around 30,000 T cell genomes). Clones were read by immunoSEQ multiplex PCR, and TCRdb kept only the in-frame ones, dropping some. Of some 320,000 clones in the sample, around 87% were seen once. Trimming removed 4 bases from V and 2 bases from J, with 12 bases in between. Germline V gene data show CDR1 as MNHEY and CDR2 as SVGAGI. This CDR3 comprises 15 residues. This sequence joins TRBV6-5 and TRBJ2-1; no clear D. Sequencing was done on a sample of memory CD8+ T cells sorted from blood. Subset given: CD45RO+ cells pooled with CCR7-negative TemRA cells. This TCR was recovered from a man younger than 35 in good health. CDR3 coding DNA: TGTGCCAGCAGTTTGCTACGTCCGCCCTACAATGAGCAGTTCTTC. It encodes CASSLLRPPYNEQFF.